This T cell receptor (beta chain) was captured in a study of cytomegalovirus exposure and HLA in healthy donors. There are 15 residues in the CDR3. With V trimmed by 0 bases and J by 2 bases, 3 bases remained unmatched. CDR1 is GTSNPN, CDR2 SVGIG, per germline (reference sequence). The PCR used 60 Vbeta and 13 Jbeta primers. The repertoire was sequenced with immunoSEQ multiplex PCR; TCRdb's copy has only in-frame clones and lacks some. This table has under 200,000 clones, 80% to 90% appearing once. This TCR was recovered from a woman between 25 and 40 years old in good health and CMV-seropositive. The J gene is TRBJ2-1, the V gene TRBV30, with 8 bases identical to TRBD1. The sequencing input was PBMCs. In DNA form, the CDR3 reads TGTGCCTGGAGTGTAACGACAGGGGCCTACAATGAGCAGTTCTTC. The encoded protein is CAWSVTTGAYNEQFF.